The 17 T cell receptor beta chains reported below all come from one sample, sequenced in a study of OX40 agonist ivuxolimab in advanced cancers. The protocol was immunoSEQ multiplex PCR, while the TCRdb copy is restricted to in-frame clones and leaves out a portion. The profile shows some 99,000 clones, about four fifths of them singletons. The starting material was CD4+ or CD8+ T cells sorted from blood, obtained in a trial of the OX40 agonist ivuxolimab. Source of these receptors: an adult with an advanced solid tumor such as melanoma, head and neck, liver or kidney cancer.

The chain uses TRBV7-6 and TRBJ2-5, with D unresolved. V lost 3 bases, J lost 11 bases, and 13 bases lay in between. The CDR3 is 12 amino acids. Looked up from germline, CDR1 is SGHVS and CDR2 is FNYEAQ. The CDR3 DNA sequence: TGTGCCAGCAGCTTCTCTGGTGCCGGGCAGTACTTC. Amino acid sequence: CASSFSGAGQYF.

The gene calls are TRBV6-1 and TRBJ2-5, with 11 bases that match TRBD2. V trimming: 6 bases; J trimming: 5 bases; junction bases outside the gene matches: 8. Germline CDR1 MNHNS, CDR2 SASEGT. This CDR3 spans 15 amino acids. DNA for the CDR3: TGTGCCAGCAGCCGAGTAGCGGGGGGGCCGGAGACCCAGTACTTC. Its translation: CASSRVAGGPETQYF.

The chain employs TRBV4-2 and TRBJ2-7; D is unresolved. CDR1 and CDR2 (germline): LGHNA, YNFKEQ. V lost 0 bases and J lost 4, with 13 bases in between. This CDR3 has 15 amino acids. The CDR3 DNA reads TGTGCCAGCAGCCAAGATCGCCTAGAATTGTACGAGCAGTACTTC. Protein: CASSQDRLELYEQYF.

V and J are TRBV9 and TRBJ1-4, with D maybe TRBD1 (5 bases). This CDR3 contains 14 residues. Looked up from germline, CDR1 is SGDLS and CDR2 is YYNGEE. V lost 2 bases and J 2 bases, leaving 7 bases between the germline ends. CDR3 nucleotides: TGTGCCAGCAGCGTCCAGGGCACTAATGAAAAACTGTTTTTT. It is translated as CASSVQGTNEKLFF.

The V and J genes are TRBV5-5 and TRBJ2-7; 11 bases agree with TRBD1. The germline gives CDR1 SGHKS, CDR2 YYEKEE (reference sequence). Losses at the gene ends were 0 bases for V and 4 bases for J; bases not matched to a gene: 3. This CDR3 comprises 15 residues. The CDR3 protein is CASSLVGQGAYEQYF. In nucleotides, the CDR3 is TGTGCCAGCAGCTTGGTTGGACAGGGGGCGTACGAGCAGTACTTC. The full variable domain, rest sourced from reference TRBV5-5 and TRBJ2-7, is DAGVTQSPTHLIKTRGQQVTLRCSPISGHKSVSWYQQVLGQGPQFIFQYYEKEERGRGNFPDRFSARQFPNYSSELNVNALLLGDSALYLCASSLVGQGAYEQYFGPGTRLTVT.

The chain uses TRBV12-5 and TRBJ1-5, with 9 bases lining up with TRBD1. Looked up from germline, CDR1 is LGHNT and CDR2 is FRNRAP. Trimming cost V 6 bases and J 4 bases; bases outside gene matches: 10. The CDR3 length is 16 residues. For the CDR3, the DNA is TGTGCTAGTGGGGGTTCAACAGGGGGCAGTAATCAGCCCCAGCATTTT. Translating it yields CASGGSTGGSNQPQHF.

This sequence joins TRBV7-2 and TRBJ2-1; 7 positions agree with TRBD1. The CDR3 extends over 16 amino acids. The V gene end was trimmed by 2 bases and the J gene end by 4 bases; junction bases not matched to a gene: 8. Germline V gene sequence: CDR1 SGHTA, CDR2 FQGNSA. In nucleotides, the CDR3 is TGTGCCAGCAGCTTAAGACAGGGAGCGTATTACAATGAGCAGTTCTTC. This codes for CASSLRQGAYYNEQFF.

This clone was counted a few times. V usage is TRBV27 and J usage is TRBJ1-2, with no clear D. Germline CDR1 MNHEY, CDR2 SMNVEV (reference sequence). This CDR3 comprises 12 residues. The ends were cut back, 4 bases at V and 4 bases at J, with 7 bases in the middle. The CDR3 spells CASSSGSYGYTF. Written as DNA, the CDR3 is TGTGCCAGCAGTTCTGGGAGCTATGGCTACACCTTC.

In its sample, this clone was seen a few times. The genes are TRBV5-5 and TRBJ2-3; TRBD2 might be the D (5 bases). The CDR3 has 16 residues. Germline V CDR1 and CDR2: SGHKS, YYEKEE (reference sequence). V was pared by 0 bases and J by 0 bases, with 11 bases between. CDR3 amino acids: CASSLGSAPSTDTQYF. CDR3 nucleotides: TGTGCCAGCAGCTTGGGTAGCGCCCCTAGCACAGATACGCAGTATTTT.

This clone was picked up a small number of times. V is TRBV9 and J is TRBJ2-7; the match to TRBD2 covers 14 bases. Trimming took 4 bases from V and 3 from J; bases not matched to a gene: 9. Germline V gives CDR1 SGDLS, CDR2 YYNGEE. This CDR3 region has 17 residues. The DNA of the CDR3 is TGTGCCAGCAGCCCCTCGACTAGCGGGGGGGCCGACTACGAGCAGTACTTC. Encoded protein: CASSPSTSGGADYEQYF.

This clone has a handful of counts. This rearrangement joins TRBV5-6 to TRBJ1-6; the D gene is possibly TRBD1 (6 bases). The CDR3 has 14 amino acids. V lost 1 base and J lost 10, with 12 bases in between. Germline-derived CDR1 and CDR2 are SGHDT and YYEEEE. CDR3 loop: CASSLRGIGSPLHF. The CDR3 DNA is TGTGCCAGCAGCTTGAGGGGGATTGGATCACCCCTCCACTTT.

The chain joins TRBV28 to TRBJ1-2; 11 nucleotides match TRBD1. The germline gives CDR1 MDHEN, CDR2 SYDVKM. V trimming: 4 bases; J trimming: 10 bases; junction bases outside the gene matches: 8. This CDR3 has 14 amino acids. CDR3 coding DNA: TGTGCCAGCAGTTCTCGGGGACAGGGGGGGTCCTACACCTTC. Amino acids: CASSSRGQGGSYTF.

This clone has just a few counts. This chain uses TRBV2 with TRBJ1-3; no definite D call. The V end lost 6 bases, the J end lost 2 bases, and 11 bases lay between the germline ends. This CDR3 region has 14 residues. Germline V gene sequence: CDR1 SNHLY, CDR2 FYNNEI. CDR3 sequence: CASRLGQTGNTIYF. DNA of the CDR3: TGTGCCAGCAGACTCGGGCAGACTGGAAACACCATATATTTT.

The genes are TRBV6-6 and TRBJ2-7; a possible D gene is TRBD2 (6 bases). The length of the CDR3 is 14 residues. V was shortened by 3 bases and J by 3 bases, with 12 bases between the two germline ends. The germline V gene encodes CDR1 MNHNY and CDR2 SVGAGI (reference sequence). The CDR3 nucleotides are TGTGCCAGCAGTTATACGACGGGGGACTACGAGCAGTACTTC. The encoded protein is CASSYTTGDYEQYF.

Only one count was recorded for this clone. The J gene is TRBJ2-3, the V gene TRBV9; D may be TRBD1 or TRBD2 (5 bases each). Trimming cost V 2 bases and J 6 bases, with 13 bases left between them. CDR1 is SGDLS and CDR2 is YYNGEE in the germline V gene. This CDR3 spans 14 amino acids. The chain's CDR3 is CASSVQGAPDTQYF. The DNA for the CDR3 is TGTGCCAGCAGCGTTCAGGGAGCTCCGGATACGCAGTATTTT.

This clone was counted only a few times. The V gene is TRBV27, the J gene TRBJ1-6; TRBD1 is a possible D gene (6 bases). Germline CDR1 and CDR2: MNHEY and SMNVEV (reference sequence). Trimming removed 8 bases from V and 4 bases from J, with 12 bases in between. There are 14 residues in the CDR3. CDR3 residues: CASHRGQYNSPLHF. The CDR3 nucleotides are TGTGCCAGCCATAGGGGACAATATAATTCACCCCTCCACTTT.

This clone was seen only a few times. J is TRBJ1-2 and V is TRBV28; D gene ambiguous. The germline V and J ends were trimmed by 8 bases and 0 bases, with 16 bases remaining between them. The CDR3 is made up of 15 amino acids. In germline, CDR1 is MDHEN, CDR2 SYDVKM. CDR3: CASSSFTESNYGYTF. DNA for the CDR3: TGTGCCAGCTCTTCATTCACAGAATCTAACTATGGCTACACCTTC.